This T cell receptor beta chain derives from a study of T cells expressing NK-cell markers. Germline lookup yields CDR1 DFQATT and CDR2 SNEGSKA (reference sequence). The CDR3 runs 13 residues. Points on this clonotype: Its antigen remains unidentified.

Reanalyzing the 5' RACE reads, TCRdb keeps one entry per CDR3 protein, without DNA. This sample contains under 500,000 distinct CDR3 sequences. Study-wide results and caveats: The CD3+CD56-NKG2C+ fraction of a handful of donors was also led by these clonotypes.

The sample comprised blood T cells: a sorted CD56 or NKG2C T cell subset, CD4+ or CD8+ T cells, or bulk PBMC T cells (not recorded which). This sequence was found in a woman aged 18-69 years in good health. V is TRBV20-1 and J is TRBJ1-6; with no DNA, the TCRdb D assignment of TRBD1 cannot be verified. The CDR3 loop is CSATTEGGSPLHF.